The 4 T cell receptor beta chains below were found in one sample sequenced in a study of cytomegalovirus exposure and HLA in healthy donors. Both 60 Vbeta primers and 13 Jbeta primers went into the PCR. Clones were sequenced by immunoSEQ multiplex PCR, and TCRdb holds only the in-frame ones, with some missing. The sample has fewer than 250,000 clones; roughly four fifths are singletons. The sequenced sample was PBMCs. Receptors were obtained from a woman aged 50 to 65 in good health and CMV-seropositive.

The V call is TRBV6-1, the J call TRBJ1-6; D not certain. CDR1 MNHNS and CDR2 SASEGT come from the germline V gene. V dropped 8 bases and J dropped 7 bases, with 12 bases sitting between them. CDR3 length: 13 residues. CDR3 residues: CASDREGNSPLHF. The CDR3 coding sequence is TGTGCCAGCGATAGGGAGGGAAATTCACCCCTCCACTTT.

The chain uses TRBV23-1 and TRBJ2-7; weak D call: TRBD1 (7 bases). TRBV23-1 is sorted into the ORF group, with uncertain function. V was cut by 0 bases and J by 6 bases, with 24 bases left in between. The length of the CDR3 is 18 residues. CDR3 in amino acids: CASSQSFLSRGAPCEQYF. CDR3 sequence (DNA): TGCGCCAGCAGTCAATCGTTTCTTAGCAGGGGGGCTCCTTGCGAGCAGTACTTC.

V is TRBV4-1 and J is TRBJ2-1; 9 nucleotides line up with TRBD2. With 8 bases clipped from V and 1 base from J, the junction kept 9 bases outside the gene matches. Germline lookup yields CDR1 MGHRA and CDR2 YSYEKL. This CDR3 comprises 16 residues. CDR3 nucleotide sequence: TGCGCCAGCCGCCGGAGCGGGGGGACGTCCTACAATGAGCAGTTCTTC. Protein sequence: CASRRSGGTSYNEQFF.

This clone was seen only once. This chain joins TRBV5-8 and TRBJ1-2, with D perhaps matching TRBD1 (6 bases). V lost 4 bases, J lost 3 bases, and 16 bases lay in between. Looked up from germline, CDR1 is SGHTS and CDR2 is YDEGEE. The CDR3 extends over 15 amino acids. CDR3: CASSGGGGGYYGYTF. The CDR3 region has the DNA TGTGCCAGCAGCGGAGGGGGAGGGGGTTACTATGGCTACACCTTC. The entire variable domain, with the rest obtained from reference TRBV5-8 and TRBJ1-2, is as follows: EAGVTQSPTHLIKTRGQQATLRCSPISGHTSVYWYQQALGLGLQFLLWYDEGEERNRGNFPPRFSGRQFPNYSSELNVNALELEDSALYLCASSGGGGGYYGYTFGSGTRLTVV.